This T cell receptor (beta chain) was obtained from a study of T-cell reconstitution after alpha-beta-depleted transplantation in children. Study results and caveats: One year post-transplant, T-cell counts and diversity were largely derived from T cells produced anew. Several patients had high TCRbeta diversity at day 60; it came from surviving recipient T cells and thymic progenitors. Reportedly, only several hundred clones from non-depleted graft cells drove alpha-beta T-cell counts at about two months.

As concerns this clonotype: What it binds is not known.

Construction of the TCRbeta library involved unique molecular identifiers. TCRdb ran MiXCR on the PCR reads and lists one entry per CDR3 protein. The sample holds 100,000 to 120,000 distinct CDR3 sequences, approximately 6.9% seen once. The sample in question was PBMCs, mostly from graft donor cells, obtained 360 days after TCRalphabeta/CD19-depleted stem cell transplant. This receptor was obtained from a male patient between 2 and 15 years old who had a stem cell transplant for acute lymphoblastic leukemia, so the T cells may come from the graft donor.

In nucleotides, the CDR3 is TGTGCCAGCAGCTTAGGAGTCAGGGTCCAGAATGAGCAGTTCTTC. Its protein product is CASSLGVRVQNEQFF. The chain links TRBV11-3 to TRBJ2-1, with D possibly being TRBD1 (5 bases). Trimming removed 1 base at V and 7 bases at J, with 14 bases between. Germline values: CDR1 SGHNT, CDR2 YENEEA. The CDR3 loop spans 15 amino acids.